Listed below are T cell receptor beta chains from one sample, sequenced in a study of blood T cell repertoires in COVID-19. Assay: immunoSEQ multiplex PCR; the TCRdb copy retains only in-frame clones and omits some. In the table there are approximately 220,000 clones, about 80% of which are singletons. The specimen was PBMCs or T cells enriched from blood (not recorded which). Receptor source: a woman aged 40 to 50 with acute COVID-19. Both conserved end residues are part of each CDR3. The D gene is left open where the match is weak. Rows may omit the clone size; those that give it use once, few, many or a size class.

V gene	J gene	clone size	D gene	CDR3 protein	CDR3 DNA
TRBV6-1	TRBJ1-5	.	.	CASSEGPRGGVGQPQHF	TGTGCCAGCAGTGAAGGCCCCAGGGGTGGGGTTGGTCAGCCCCAGCATTTT
TRBV2	TRBJ2-3	.	TRBD2	CASPRLAGDRNTDTQYF	TGTGCCAGCCCACGACTAGCGGGAGATCGGAACACAGATACGCAGTATTTT
TRBV2	TRBJ2-1	.	TRBD2	CASSGQGGPDEQFF	TGTGCCAGCAGTGGGCAGGGAGGGCCCGATGAGCAGTTCTTC
TRBV5-4	TRBJ1-2	once	.	CASSLAREDYGYTF	TGTGCCAGCAGCTTGGCGAGGGAGGACTATGGCTACACCTTC
TRBV10-2	TRBJ2-7	.	.	CASSYRAGLAYEQYF	TGCGCCAGCAGTTATCGAGCAGGGTTAGCCTACGAGCAGTACTTC
TRBV24-1	TRBJ2-2	.	.	CATSDALRSNTGELFF	TGTGCCACCAGTGATGCCCTTAGATCGAACACCGGGGAGCTGTTTTTT
TRBV5-1	TRBJ2-5	.	TRBD2	CASSLSGLGQETQYF	TGCGCCAGCAGCTTGTCCGGACTAGGGCAAGAGACCCAGTACTTC
TRBV6-4	TRBJ1-2	once	.	CASSSRGGSLEGYTF	TGTGCCAGCAGTAGCCGGGGGGGGTCCCTCGAGGGCTACACCTTC
TRBV7-2	TRBJ1-6	.	TRBD1	CASSSQGVNSPLHF	TGTGCCAGCAGCTCACAGGGGGTTAATTCACCCCTCCACTTT
TRBV15	TRBJ1-5	.	.	CATSQSRFETQHF	TGTGCCACCTCCCAAAGCAGGTTCGAGACCCAGCATTTT
TRBV6-2/TRBV6-3	TRBJ2-1	.	TRBD2	CASSTPAGGSYNEQFF	TGTGCCAGCAGTACTCCCGCGGGGGGATCCTACAATGAGCAGTTCTTC
TRBV30	TRBJ2-7	.	TRBD1	CAYRDSYYEQYF	TGTGCCTACAGGGACAGCTACTACGAGCAGTACTTC
TRBV11-2	TRBJ2-5	.	TRBD1	CASSFPGGKYETQYF	TGTGCCAGCAGCTTTCCAGGGGGCAAATATGAGACCCAGTACTTC
TRBV5-6	TRBJ1-1	.	TRBD1	CASSKGQGGNTEAFF	TGTGCCAGCAGCAAAGGACAGGGGGGGAACACTGAAGCTTTCTTT
TRBV10-3	TRBJ2-1	.	TRBD2	CAISGDRGTSRGYEQFF	TGTGCCATCAGTGGGGATAGAGGGACTAGTAGAGGCTATGAGCAGTTCTTC
TRBV2	TRBJ2-7	many	TRBD2	CASSERLAAYEQYF	TGTGCCAGCAGTGAAAGGCTAGCGGCCTACGAGCAGTACTTC
TRBV5-1	TRBJ2-2	once	.	CASGSGDQANTGELFF	TGCGCCAGCGGATCGGGGGACCAAGCGAACACCGGGGAGCTGTTTTTT
TRBV19	TRBJ2-1	.	TRBD2	CASSIGALLASGRNEQFF	TGTGCCAGTAGTATAGGGGCCCTCCTAGCTAGCGGCAGGAATGAGCAGTTCTTC
TRBV7-6	TRBJ1-1	.	TRBD1	CASSLGQRGRPGTEAFF	TGTGCCAGCAGCTTAGGCCAAAGGGGGCGCCCCGGCACTGAAGCTTTCTTT
TRBV7-9	TRBJ1-4	.	.	CASSLTGIGNEKLFF	TGTGCCAGCAGCTTAACAGGGATCGGGAATGAAAAACTGTTTTTT
TRBV25-1	TRBJ2-3	.	TRBD1	CASSEPRGRGFTDTQYF	TGTGCCAGCAGTGAACCCAGGGGGCGAGGGTTCACAGATACGCAGTATTTT
TRBV5-5	TRBJ2-3	.	TRBD1	CASNLGGTGGRTDTQYF	TGTGCCAGCAATCTAGGGGGGACAGGGGGTAGAACAGATACGCAGTATTTT
TRBV9	TRBJ2-5	.	.	CASSVGGGVETQYF	TGTGCCAGCAGCGTAGGAGGAGGCGTAGAGACCCAGTACTTC